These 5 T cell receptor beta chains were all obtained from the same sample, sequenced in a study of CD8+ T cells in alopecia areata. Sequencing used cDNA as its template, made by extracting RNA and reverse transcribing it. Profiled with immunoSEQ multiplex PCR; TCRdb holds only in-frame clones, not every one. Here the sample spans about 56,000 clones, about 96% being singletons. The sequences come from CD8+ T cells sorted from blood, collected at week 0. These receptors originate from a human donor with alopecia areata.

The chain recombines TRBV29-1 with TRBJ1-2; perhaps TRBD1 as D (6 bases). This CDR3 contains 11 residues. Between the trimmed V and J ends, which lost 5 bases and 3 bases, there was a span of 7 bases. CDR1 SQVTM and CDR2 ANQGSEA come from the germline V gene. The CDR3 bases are TGCAGCGTTCCAGGGGACTATGGCTACACCTTC. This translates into CSVPGDYGYTF.

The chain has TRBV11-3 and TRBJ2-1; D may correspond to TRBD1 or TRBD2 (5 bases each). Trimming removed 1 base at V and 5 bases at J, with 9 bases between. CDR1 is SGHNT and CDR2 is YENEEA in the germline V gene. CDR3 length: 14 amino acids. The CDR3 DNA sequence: TGTGCCAGCAGCTTAGCGGGGCGCCACAATGAGCAGTTCTTC. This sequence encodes CASSLAGRHNEQFF.

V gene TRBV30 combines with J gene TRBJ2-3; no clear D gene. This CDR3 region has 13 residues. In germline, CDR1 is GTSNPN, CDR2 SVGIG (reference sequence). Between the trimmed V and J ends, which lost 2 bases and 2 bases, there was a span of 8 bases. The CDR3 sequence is CAWSSDITDTQYF. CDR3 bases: TGTGCCTGGAGTTCCGACATCACAGATACGCAGTATTTT.

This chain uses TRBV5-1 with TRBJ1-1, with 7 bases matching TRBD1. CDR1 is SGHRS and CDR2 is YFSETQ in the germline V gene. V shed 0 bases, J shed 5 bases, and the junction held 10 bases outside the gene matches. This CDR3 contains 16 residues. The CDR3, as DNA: TGCGCCAGCAGCTTGGTAGGGTCAGGGGGTTGGACTGAAGCTTTCTTT. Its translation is CASSLVGSGGWTEAFF.

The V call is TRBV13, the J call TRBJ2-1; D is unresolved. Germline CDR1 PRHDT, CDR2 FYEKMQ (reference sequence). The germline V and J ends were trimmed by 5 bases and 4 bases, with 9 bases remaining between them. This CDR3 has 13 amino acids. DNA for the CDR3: TGTGCCAGCAGCCCGCTAGGTTACAATGAGCAGTTCTTC. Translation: CASSPLGYNEQFF.